This T cell receptor (beta chain) was captured in a study of cytomegalovirus exposure and HLA in healthy donors. Study outcomes and limitations: Clonal expansion, a later analysis showed, was greater in HLA-associated TCR beta chains than in equally common others. Most subjects had HLA-A and HLA-B alleles reportedly predicted accurately by TCR beta sequences. In a later analysis, common viral pathogens appeared linked to several of the most significant clusters.

PCR primers comprised 60 Vbeta and 13 Jbeta primers. Sequenced by immunoSEQ multiplex PCR; TCRdb stores in-frame clones only, minus some. Of approximately 160,000 clones detected, approximately 82% appear once; the ten largest clones hold 4% to 5.5%. Comments on this clone: What it binds is unknown.

The sequence was obtained from a male donor in good health and CMV-seronegative. The specimen was PBMCs.

The CDR3 is CASRDGGSDEKLFF. The CDR3 DNA reads as TGTGCCAGCAGAGACGGGGGGTCCGATGAAAAACTGTTTTTT. V gene TRBV28 combines with J gene TRBJ1-4, with a tentative D call TRBD1 (5 bases). Trimming cost V 6 bases and J 6 bases, with 14 bases left between them. Germline V lookup: CDR1 MDHEN, CDR2 SYDVKM. The CDR3 runs 14 residues.